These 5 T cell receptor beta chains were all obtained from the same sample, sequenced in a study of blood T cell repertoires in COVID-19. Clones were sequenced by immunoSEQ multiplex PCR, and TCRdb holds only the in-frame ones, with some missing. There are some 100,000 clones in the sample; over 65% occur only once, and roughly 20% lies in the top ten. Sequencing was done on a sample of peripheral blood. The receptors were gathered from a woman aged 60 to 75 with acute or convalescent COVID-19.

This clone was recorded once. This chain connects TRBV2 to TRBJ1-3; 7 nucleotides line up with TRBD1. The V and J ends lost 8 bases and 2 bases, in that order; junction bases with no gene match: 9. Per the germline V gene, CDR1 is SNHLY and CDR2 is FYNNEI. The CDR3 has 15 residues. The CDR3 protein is CASQGGQAAGNTIYF. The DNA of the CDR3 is TGTGCCAGCCAGGGGGGCCAGGCGGCTGGAAACACCATATATTTT.

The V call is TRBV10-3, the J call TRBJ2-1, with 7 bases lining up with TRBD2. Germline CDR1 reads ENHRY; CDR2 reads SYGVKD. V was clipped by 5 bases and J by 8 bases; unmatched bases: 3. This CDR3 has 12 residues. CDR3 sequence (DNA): TGTGCCATCAGTCCCGCGGGGGATGAGCAGTTCTTC. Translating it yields CAISPAGDEQFF.

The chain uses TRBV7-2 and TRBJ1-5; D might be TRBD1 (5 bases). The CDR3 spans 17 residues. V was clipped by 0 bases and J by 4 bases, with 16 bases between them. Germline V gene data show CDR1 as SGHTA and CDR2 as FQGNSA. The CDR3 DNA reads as TGTGCCAGCAGCTTAGCCCCGCGGGGACCCAAAAATCAGCCCCAGCATTTT. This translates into CASSLAPRGPKNQPQHF.

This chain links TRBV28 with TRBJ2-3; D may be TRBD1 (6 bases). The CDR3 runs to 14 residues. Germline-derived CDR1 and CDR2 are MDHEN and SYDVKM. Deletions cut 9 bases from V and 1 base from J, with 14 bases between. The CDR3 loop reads CASDQGSGTDTQYF. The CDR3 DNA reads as TGTGCCAGTGATCAGGGGTCGGGCACAGATACGCAGTATTTT. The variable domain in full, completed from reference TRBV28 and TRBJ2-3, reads DVKVTQSSRYLVKRTGEKVFLECVQDMDHENMFWYRQDPGLGLRLIYFSYDVKMKEKGDIPEGYSVSREKKERFSLILESASTNQTSMYLCASDQGSGTDTQYFGPGTRLTVL.

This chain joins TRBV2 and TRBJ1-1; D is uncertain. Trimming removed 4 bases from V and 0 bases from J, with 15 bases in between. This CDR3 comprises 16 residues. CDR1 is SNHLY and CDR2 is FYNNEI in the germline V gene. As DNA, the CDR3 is TGTGCCAGCAGTGGAGGCGGTCGCGTGATGAACACTGAAGCTTTCTTT. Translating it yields CASSGGGRVMNTEAFF.